A selection of T cell receptor beta chains follows, all from one sample in a study of T cells expressing NK-cell markers. TCRdb re-called the 5' RACE reads, yielding one record per CDR3 amino acid sequence without DNA. This sample carries approximately 110,000 distinct CDR3 sequences, with less than 20% going to the ten biggest clones. Sequencing was performed on blood T cells: a sorted CD56 or NKG2C T cell subset, CD4+ or CD8+ T cells, or bulk PBMC T cells (not recorded which). Source of these receptors: a woman between 18 and 70 years old in good health. Each CDR3 is given with its conserved first and last residue. A clone size is listed for some rows: how often the clone was seen (once, few, many), or a class if it is expanded.

TRBV4-3	.	TRBJ1-1	CASSHTDGNTEAFF
TRBV20-1	.	TRBJ2-5	CSARSVIQETQYF
TRBV28	.	TRBJ2-7	CASSWFGQGRHEQYF
TRBV28	.	TRBJ2-7	CASSFGGWNEQYF
TRBV12-3/TRBV12-4	.	TRBJ2-1	CASSFGTRYNEQFF
TRBV15	.	TRBJ1-5	CATSPGTGKVSSNQPQHF
TRBV30	.	TRBJ1-2	CAWRMASRGYTF
TRBV9	.	TRBJ2-2	CASSVTGMAELFF
TRBV29-1	.	TRBJ2-2	CSADRSNTGELFF
TRBV6-2/TRBV6-3	.	TRBJ2-2	CASSYSGGGSTGELFF
TRBV7-9	.	TRBJ2-1	CASSRLAGVGPYNEQFF
TRBV20-1	.	TRBJ2-7	CSAESGIQLDEQYF
TRBV7-2	.	TRBJ2-7	CASSLGVAVTYEQYF
TRBV7-6	.	TRBJ2-7	CASSLAPEETYEQYF
TRBV12-5	.	TRBJ1-4	CASGFWTDGAKMLDEKLFF
TRBV7-9	medium-sized	TRBJ2-3	CASSAQLAGDTQYF
TRBV12-3/TRBV12-4	.	TRBJ2-7	CASSFSTPYEQYF
TRBV2	.	TRBJ1-6	CASSEGQGGSSPLHF
TRBV28	.	TRBJ1-1	CASSLKFENTEAFF
TRBV4-3	.	TRBJ2-1	CASSQDSAREQFF